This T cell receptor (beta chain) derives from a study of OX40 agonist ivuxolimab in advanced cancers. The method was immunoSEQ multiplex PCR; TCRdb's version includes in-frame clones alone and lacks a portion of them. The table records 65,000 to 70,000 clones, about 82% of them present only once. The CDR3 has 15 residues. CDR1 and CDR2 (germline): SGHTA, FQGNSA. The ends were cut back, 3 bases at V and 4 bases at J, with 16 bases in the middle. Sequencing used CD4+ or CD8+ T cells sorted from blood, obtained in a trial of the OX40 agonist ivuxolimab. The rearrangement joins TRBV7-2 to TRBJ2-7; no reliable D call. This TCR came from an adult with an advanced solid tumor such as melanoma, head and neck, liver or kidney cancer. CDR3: CASSLGAQPQYEQYF. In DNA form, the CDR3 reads TGTGCCAGCAGCTTGGGCGCACAGCCCCAGTACGAGCAGTACTTC.